What follows are 29 T cell receptor beta chains derived from one specimen sequenced in a study of graft-versus-host responses after intestinal transplantation. Their antigens are not known. TCRdb's copy holds only in-frame clones and misses some; the assay was immunoSEQ multiplex PCR. Of around 90,000 clones listed, 80% to 95% are singletons. Sequences were derived from unstimulated CD8+ T cells sorted from spleen or lymph node cells, sampled before transplant. These receptors were obtained from a human donor who was the organ donor for an intestinal transplant.

J is TRBJ2-5 and V is TRBV28; D possibly corresponds to TRBD2 (5 bases). CDR1 is MDHEN, CDR2 SYDVKM, per germline. Trimming cost V 1 base and J 2 bases, with 20 bases left between them. The CDR3 is made up of 18 amino acids. CDR3 protein: CASSLSTYLVPGQETQYF. In DNA form, the CDR3 reads TGTGCCAGCAGTTTATCGACGTACCTAGTGCCGGGACAAGAGACCCAGTACTTC.

The CDR3 protein is CSAEGGTGYTF. CDR3 DNA: TGCAGCGCCGAAGGAGGGACCGGCTACACCTTC. The chain links TRBV29-1 to TRBJ1-2, with D tentatively TRBD1 (5 bases). Germline CDR1 reads SQVTM; CDR2 reads ANQGSEA. Trimming took 7 bases from V and 8 from J, leaving 14 bases between them. This CDR3 has 11 residues.

J is TRBJ2-1 and V is TRBV5-3, with a possible D match to TRBD1 (6 bases). TRBV5-3 is reported as an ORF; its role is uncertain. CDR3 length: 18 amino acids. The V end lost 4 bases, the J end lost 0 bases, and 20 bases lay between the germline ends. CDR3 sequence: CARSLIRTEHLSYNEQFF. In DNA form, the CDR3 reads TGTGCCAGAAGCCTGATTCGGACAGAACATCTCTCCTACAATGAGCAGTTCTTC.

This chain connects TRBV6-6 to TRBJ1-3; tentatively, D is TRBD1 (5 bases). Germline CDR1 and CDR2: MNHNY and SVGAGI (reference sequence). V was clipped by 2 bases and J by 0 bases, with 11 bases between them. The CDR3 runs 16 residues. In DNA, the CDR3 is TGTGCCAGCAGTTACGGGGCTAGGGTCTCTGGAAACACCATATATTTT. Its protein is CASSYGARVSGNTIYF.

The chain combines TRBV27 with TRBJ2-3, with 9 bases aligning to TRBD2. V shed 5 bases, J shed 2 bases, and the junction held 8 bases outside the gene matches. The CDR3 totals 16 residues. CDR1 and CDR2 (germline): MNHEY, SMNVEV (reference sequence). The CDR3 DNA sequence: TGTGCCAGCAGTACTAATAGCGGGGGAACCACAGATACGCAGTATTTT. It is translated as CASSTNSGGTTDTQYF.

The chain employs TRBV19 and TRBJ1-1; 9 bases map to TRBD1. Germline lookup yields CDR1 LNHDA and CDR2 SQIVND (reference sequence). The CDR3 totals 14 residues. J was trimmed by 1 base and V by 6 bases; bases with no gene match: 3. The CDR3 spells CASSTGGGNTEAFF. The CDR3 DNA reads as TGTGCCAGTAGCACAGGGGGCGGGAACACTGAAGCTTTCTTT.

The V gene is TRBV19, the J gene TRBJ2-5; D perhaps matches TRBD1 (5 bases). The CDR3 contains 15 residues. Germline V gene data show CDR1 as LNHDA and CDR2 as SQIVND (reference sequence). The V end was cut by 2 bases, the J end by 2 bases, with 12 bases between. The CDR3 nucleotides read TGTGCCAGTAGTATATTTGGGGCGGTACAAGAGACCCAGTACTTC. Protein product: CASSIFGAVQETQYF.

The chain couples TRBV6-1 to TRBJ2-2, with no clear D. Trimming pared 7 bases from V and 3 bases from J, leaving 3 bases between. CDR3 length equals 11 residues. Germline CDR1 MNHNS, CDR2 SASEGT. The CDR3 loop reads CASIDTGELFF. CDR3 sequence (DNA): TGTGCCAGCATAGACACCGGGGAGCTGTTTTTT.

This clone came up a few times. This chain connects TRBV6-1 to TRBJ1-2; 7 bases agree with TRBD1. The CDR3 loop spans 13 amino acids. Germline assignment: CDR1 MNHNS and CDR2 SASEGT. With 5 bases clipped from V and 4 bases from J, the junction kept 4 bases outside the gene matches. CDR3 sequence (DNA): TGTGCCAGCAGTAGGGACAGTGGCTATGGCTACACCTTC. Translating gives CASSRDSGYGYTF.

CDR3 nucleotide sequence: TGTGCCAGCAGCTTATTCCGGACTAGCGGCGTGGAGAGCGGGGAGCTGTTTTTT. Its protein is CASSLFRTSGVESGELFF. The V call is TRBV7-8, the J call TRBJ2-2; 10 nucleotides align to TRBD2. The ends lost 2 bases at V and 7 bases at J; junction bases unmatched: 13. CDR3 size: 18 residues. Germline loops: CDR1 SGHVS, CDR2 FQNEAQ.

The CDR3 sequence: CASSRKAGTDSYEQYF. The CDR3 bases are TGCGCCAGCAGCCGGAAGGCCGGGACAGACTCCTACGAGCAGTACTTC. V usage is TRBV4-1 and J usage is TRBJ2-7, with TRBD1 identical over 7 bases. Trimming cost V 4 bases and J 0 bases; bases outside gene matches: 9. The germline CDR1 and CDR2 sequences are MGHRA and YSYEKL. The CDR3 contains 16 residues.

Note on this clone: Other DNA sequences within the sample encode an identical CDR3. The chain recombines TRBV9 with TRBJ1-5, with D maybe TRBD1 (5 bases). Germline CDR1 reads SGDLS; CDR2 reads YYNGEE. The CDR3 is made up of 13 amino acids. V was pared by 0 bases and J by 6 bases, with 7 bases between. The CDR3 spells CASSVGGGQPQHF. CDR3 DNA sequence: TGTGCCAGCAGCGTAGGGGGCGGTCAGCCCCAGCATTTT.

V gene TRBV19 combines with J gene TRBJ2-5; a possible D gene is TRBD2 (5 bases). The CDR3 runs to 15 residues. In germline, CDR1 is LNHDA, CDR2 SQIVND (reference sequence). V was cut by 0 bases and J by 7 bases, with 15 bases left in between. This CDR3 reads CASSIDGLGDATQYF. The CDR3 DNA reads TGTGCCAGTAGTATAGATGGGCTCGGGGATGCGACCCAGTACTTC.

This clone was found a few times. The chain carries TRBV6-6 and TRBJ2-6; the D gene is possibly TRBD1 (5 bases). The CDR3 is made up of 12 amino acids. The germline gives CDR1 MNHNY, CDR2 SVGAGI (reference sequence). V lost 9 bases to trimming and J lost 4 bases, with 7 bases between them. CDR3 residues: CASQGGANVLTF. In DNA, the CDR3 is TGTGCCAGTCAGGGAGGGGCCAACGTCCTGACTTTC.

The rearrangement uses TRBV6-1 and TRBJ2-7; 12 bases align to TRBD2. Germline assignment: CDR1 MNHNS and CDR2 SASEGT. This CDR3 is built from 18 residues. The V and J ends lost 3 bases and 0 bases, in that order; junction bases with no gene match: 9. CDR3 coding DNA: TGTGCCAGCAGTGATAGCGCGCTAGCGGGGGGGCCCTCCTACGAGCAGTACTTC. It is translated as CASSDSALAGGPSYEQYF.

This clone was seen a handful of times. V is TRBV14 and J is TRBJ1-6; D call uncertain. Trimming took 1 base from V and 13 from J, leaving 5 bases between them. Germline CDR1 SGHDN, CDR2 FVKESK. The CDR3 covers 11 residues. The CDR3: CASSQGAPLHF. The CDR3 region has the DNA TGTGCCAGCAGCCAAGGGGCTCCCCTCCACTTT. Using reference TRBV14 and TRBJ1-6 for the parts outside the CDR3, the full variable domain is EAGVTQFPSHSVIEKGQTVTLRCDPISGHDNLYWYRRVMGKEIKFLLHFVKESKQDESGMPNNRFLAERTGGTYSTLKVQPAELEDSGVYFCASSQGAPLHFGNGTRLTVT.

The chain joins TRBV10-1 to TRBJ2-7; 7 bases line up with TRBD2. The CDR3 length is 13 residues. Trimming removed 6 bases from V and 5 bases from J; junction bases left unmatched: 7. Germline assignment: CDR1 WNHNN and CDR2 SYGVQD (reference sequence). The CDR3 DNA reads as TGCGCCAGCAGAGCGGGACTATTCGACGAGCAGTACTTC. This translates into CASRAGLFDEQYF.

This rearrangement joins TRBV5-1 to TRBJ2-5; D is undetermined. This CDR3 region has 14 residues. The germline CDR1 and CDR2 sequences are SGHRS and YFSETQ. Trimming removed 1 base at V and 5 bases at J, with 12 bases between. CDR3 sequence reads: CASSLWPGQETQYF. For the CDR3, the DNA is TGCGCCAGCAGCTTGTGGCCTGGGCAGGAGACCCAGTACTTC.

This chain joins TRBV29-1 and TRBJ1-2, with 7 bases fitting TRBD1. This CDR3 is 13 amino acids long. CDR1 is SQVTM and CDR2 is ANQGSEA in the germline V gene. V lost 3 bases to trimming and J lost 4 bases; unmatched junction nucleotides: 5. The DNA of the CDR3 is TGCAGCGTTGATGCAGGGGGAGGCTATGGCTACACCTTC. Translated, it gives CSVDAGGGYGYTF.

The rearrangement uses TRBV27 and TRBJ2-7; D ambiguous. V lost 3 bases to trimming and J lost 3 bases, with 9 bases between them. CDR3 size: 13 residues. Germline loops: CDR1 MNHEY, CDR2 SMNVEV (reference sequence). The CDR3 loop reads CASSFGQFYEQYF. Written as DNA, the CDR3 is TGTGCCAGCAGTTTTGGGCAGTTCTACGAGCAGTACTTC.

The rearrangement links TRBV30 to TRBJ2-1, with D possibly being TRBD2 (5 bases). The CDR3 covers 11 residues. Looked up from germline, CDR1 is GTSNPN and CDR2 is SVGIG (reference sequence). V was clipped by 4 bases and J by 8 bases, with 9 bases between them. CDR3 residues: CAWTGGYEQFF. The CDR3 DNA reads TGTGCCTGGACCGGCGGGTATGAGCAGTTCTTC.

The rearrangement uses TRBV28 and TRBJ2-7, with D maybe TRBD2 (5 bases). The CDR3 length is 14 residues. V was clipped by 2 bases and J by 2 bases, with 10 bases between them. Germline CDR1 MDHEN, CDR2 SYDVKM. CDR3 loop: CASSLLPGTYEQYF. CDR3 bases: TGTGCCAGCAGTTTACTACCCGGGACCTACGAGCAGTACTTC.

This rearrangement joins TRBV27 to TRBJ1-2, with a possible D match to TRBD1 (5 bases). Trimming shortened V by 9 bases and J by 6 bases, and 26 bases separated the two germline ends. The CDR3 is 16 amino acids. Germline values: CDR1 MNHEY, CDR2 SMNVEV (reference sequence). The CDR3 loop is CASGPRQIRVGNGYTF. The CDR3 DNA is TGTGCCAGTGGTCCTCGACAGATTAGGGTTGGGAATGGCTACACCTTC.

This chain connects TRBV4-1 to TRBJ2-2; 9 nucleotides match TRBD1. Germline V CDR1 and CDR2: MGHRA, YSYEKL. Unmatched junction bases numbered 3, after V lost 4 bases and J lost 6 bases. The CDR3 has 14 residues. The CDR3, as DNA: TGCGCCAGCAGCCCGGACAGGGGATCCGGGGAGCTGTTTTTT. As protein: CASSPDRGSGELFF.

This chain uses TRBV5-8 with TRBJ2-7, with D hard to call. Germline V CDR1 and CDR2: SGHTS, YDEGEE. This CDR3 comprises 12 residues. V lost 4 bases and J lost 7, with 12 bases in between. The CDR3 nucleotides are TGTGCCAGCAGCCTCTCTAGTTTGGAGCAGTACTTC. It yields the protein CASSLSSLEQYF.

The rearrangement links TRBV29-1 to TRBJ1-2, with 9 bases fitting TRBD1. Trimming at V came to 5 bases and at J to 4 bases, leaving 8 bases not matched to a gene. This CDR3 is 14 amino acids long. Germline loops: CDR1 SQVTM, CDR2 ANQGSEA. CDR3 loop: CSVTDRGVGYGYTF. The CDR3 nucleotides are TGCAGCGTTACTGACAGGGGGGTGGGCTATGGCTACACCTTC.

This clone showed up just a few times. The chain couples TRBV6-5 to TRBJ1-2; possible D gene TRBD1, 6 bases. Trimming pared 5 bases from V and 6 bases from J, leaving 13 bases between. CDR3 length: 13 amino acids. Germline V gene data show CDR1 as MNHEY and CDR2 as SVGAGI. The DNA of the CDR3 is TGTGCCAGCAGTGTGGGGCAGGGGAATGGCTACACCTTC. It codes for CASSVGQGNGYTF.

The gene calls are TRBV2 and TRBJ1-5; 8 bases are a match to TRBD1. V was clipped by 6 bases and J by 6 bases; unmatched bases: 7. This CDR3 contains 14 residues. Germline assignment: CDR1 SNHLY and CDR2 FYNNEI. The CDR3 DNA sequence: TGTGCCAGCAGACCACAGGGGGTCCGTCAGCCCCAGCATTTT. This translates into CASRPQGVRQPQHF.

The chain employs TRBV19 and TRBJ1-1, with no clear D. This CDR3 has 14 residues. CDR1 and CDR2 from the germline V gene are LNHDA and SQIVND (reference sequence). The V and J ends lost 0 bases and 1 base respectively, with 6 bases between them. The CDR3 reads CASSIDPSNTEAFF. DNA for the CDR3: TGTGCCAGTAGTATAGATCCTTCGAACACTGAAGCTTTCTTT.